A selection of T cell receptor beta chains follows, all from one sample in a study of control samples from healthy donors and cancer patients. Produced via immunoSEQ multiplex PCR; TCRdb's table is partial and in-frame only. The repertoire holds tens of thousands of clones, with 75% to 85% as singletons. Sequencing was carried out using blood. These receptors were obtained from an older man in good health. The CDR3 runs from the conserved cysteine through the conserved F or W. The D gene is left open where the match is weak. Expanded clones get a size class; other rows say once, few or many, or leave the size out.

len: 17; d_gene: TRBD1; v_gene: TRBV28; abundance: NA; CDR3aa: CASTPRRDRASGNTIYF
len: 13; d_gene: NA; v_gene: TRBV11-2; abundance: NA; CDR3aa: CASSPGSQETQYF
len: 16; d_gene: NA; v_gene: TRBV9; abundance: once; CDR3aa: CASSVASRGPSYEQYF
len: 14; d_gene: NA; v_gene: TRBV19; abundance: NA; CDR3aa: CASSRVVSYNEQFF
len: 13; d_gene: NA; v_gene: TRBV24-1; abundance: few; CDR3aa: CATSDVSGQPQHF
len: 14; d_gene: NA; v_gene: TRBV19; abundance: NA; CDR3aa: CASSIYRDQEKLFF
len: 14; d_gene: TRBD1; v_gene: TRBV6-6; abundance: NA; CDR3aa: CASSRTGDSYEQYF
len: 14; d_gene: NA; v_gene: TRBV7-2; abundance: NA; CDR3aa: CASSSQTRSNEQFF
len: 15; d_gene: TRBD2; v_gene: TRBV5-6; abundance: NA; CDR3aa: CASSERTSNTYEQYF
len: 17; d_gene: TRBD2; v_gene: TRBV5-1; abundance: NA; CDR3aa: CASSERSSGGNTGELFF
len: 14; d_gene: TRBD2; v_gene: TRBV29-1; abundance: NA; CDR3aa: CSVRLAGAAGTQYF
len: 18; d_gene: TRBD1; v_gene: TRBV5-5; abundance: NA; CDR3aa: CASSFRYQGQGSTGELFF
len: 17; d_gene: TRBD1; v_gene: TRBV7-2; abundance: NA; CDR3aa: CASSLPPRQGVNYGYTF
len: 14; d_gene: TRBD1; v_gene: TRBV5-4; abundance: NA; CDR3aa: CASKFDRGLSGYTF
len: 15; d_gene: NA; v_gene: TRBV5-4; abundance: NA; CDR3aa: CASSPGVITNYGYTF
len: 19; d_gene: TRBD2; v_gene: TRBV15; abundance: NA; CDR3aa: CATSRDPTSGRAPPYEQYF
len: 15; d_gene: NA; v_gene: TRBV10-3; abundance: NA; CDR3aa: CAISGDRDRDYGYTF